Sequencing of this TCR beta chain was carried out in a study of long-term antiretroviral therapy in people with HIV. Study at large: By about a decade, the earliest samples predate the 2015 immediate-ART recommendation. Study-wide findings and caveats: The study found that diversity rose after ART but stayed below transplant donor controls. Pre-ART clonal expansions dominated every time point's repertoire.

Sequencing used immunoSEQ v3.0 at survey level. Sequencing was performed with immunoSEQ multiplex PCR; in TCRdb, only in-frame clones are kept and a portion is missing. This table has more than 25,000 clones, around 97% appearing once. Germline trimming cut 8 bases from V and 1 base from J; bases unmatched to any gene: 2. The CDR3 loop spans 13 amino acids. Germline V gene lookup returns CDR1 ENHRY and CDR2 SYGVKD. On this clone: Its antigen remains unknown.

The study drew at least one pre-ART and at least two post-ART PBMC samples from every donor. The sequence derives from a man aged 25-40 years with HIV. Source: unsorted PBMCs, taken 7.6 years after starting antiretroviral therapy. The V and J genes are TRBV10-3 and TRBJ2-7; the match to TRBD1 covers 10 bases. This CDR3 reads CAIGDRGSYEQYF. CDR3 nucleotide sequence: TGTGCCATCGGGGACAGGGGTTCCTACGAGCAGTACTTC.